This record looks at one T cell receptor beta chain sequence and its context. Its antigen is as yet unknown. The same CDR3 can be traced to other DNA sequences in this sample. The entry originates in a study of shared clonotypes between healthy human individuals. The study, taken as a whole, reports: Estimated clonotype richness was generally higher in naive than memory subsets.

CDR1 and CDR2 from the germline V gene are LGHNA and YSLEER. V lost 0 bases, J lost 0 bases, and 4 bases lay in between. The CDR3 has 14 residues. As originally analysed: Filtering differed because ImmunoSEQ produced junction-only sequences that carried no quality scores. Using immunoSEQ multiplex PCR, the repertoire was profiled, and TCRdb retains in-frame clones only, with some absent. V and J calls plus clone size are reproduced from that table; the DNA served to infer D and trimming. Of some 1.5 million clones listed, about 98% are singletons. The clonotype originates from a man aged 25 to 40 in good health. The sequenced material came from naive CD4+ T cells sorted from blood. This sample's subset: CD45RA+ positively selected. The rearrangement links TRBV4-3 to TRBJ2-3; D unclear. DNA for the CDR3: TGCGCCAGCAGCCAAGAGAGGAGCACAGATACGCAGTATTTT. Its translation is CASSQERSTDTQYF.